Shown below are 29 T cell receptor beta chains from a single sample sequenced in a study of T cell responses to AZD1222 COVID-19 vaccine. Produced via immunoSEQ multiplex PCR; TCRdb's table is partial and in-frame only. Seen here are about 120,000 clones, approximately 90% observed once, and the top ten hold approximately 8%. Source: peripheral blood, taken 28 days after the second AZD1222 dose. Receptors were obtained from an adult who received the AZD1222 COVID-19 vaccine.

The rearrangement joins TRBV6-5 to TRBJ1-5; TRBD1 matches at 9 bases. The V gene end was trimmed by 5 bases and the J gene end by 5 bases; junction bases not matched to a gene: 7. The germline V gene has CDR1 MNHEY and CDR2 SVGAGI. The CDR3 has 15 amino acids. DNA for the CDR3: TGTGCCAGCAGTCGAGGGACAGGGTTTGATCAGCCCCAGCATTTT. This translates into CASSRGTGFDQPQHF.

This chain uses TRBV10-2 with TRBJ1-4, with D tentatively TRBD1 (6 bases). Trimming took 6 bases from V and 0 from J, leaving 14 bases between them. CDR1 WSHSY and CDR2 SAAADI come from the germline V gene. The CDR3 sequence is 16 residues long. The CDR3 protein is CASRRTALTTNEKLFF. The CDR3 DNA reads TGCGCCAGCAGACGGACAGCATTAACAACTAATGAAAAACTGTTTTTT.

This clone was seen only once. The chain combines TRBV6-5 with TRBJ2-1; 9 bases align to TRBD1. Germline values: CDR1 MNHEY, CDR2 SVGAGI. Unmatched junction bases numbered 10, after V lost 7 bases and J lost 9 bases. The CDR3 covers 14 residues. CDR3 in DNA: TGTGCCAGCAATTTCCGACAGGGGGTTGCTGAGCAGTTCTTC. It yields the protein CASNFRQGVAEQFF.

This clone has only a few counts. This chain links TRBV19 with TRBJ1-2, with 10 bases lining up with TRBD1. Trimming removed 7 bases from V and 3 bases from J; junction bases left unmatched: 5. Germline loops: CDR1 LNHDA, CDR2 SQIVND (reference sequence). This CDR3 region has 14 residues. CDR3 in DNA: TGTGCCAGTATCGAGACAGGGGGCGACTATGGCTACACCTTC. Its translation: CASIETGGDYGYTF. Variable domain in full (rest from reference TRBV19 and TRBJ1-2): DGGITQSPKYLFRKEGQNVTLSCEQNLNHDAMYWYRQDPGQGLRLIYYSQIVNDFQKGDIAEGYSVSREKKESFPLTVTSAQKNPTAFYLCASIETGGDYGYTFGSGTRLTVV.

This rearrangement joins TRBV28 to TRBJ1-2; unclear D gene. V lost 6 bases and J lost 3, with 11 bases in between. The V gene's germline CDR1 is MDHEN and CDR2 SYDVKM. This CDR3 contains 13 residues. CDR3 DNA: TGTGCCAGCAGCCAAAGTACCGACTATGGCTACACCTTC. Encoded protein: CASSQSTDYGYTF.

J is TRBJ1-4 and V is TRBV7-2; D ambiguous. Trimming took off 5 bases at V and 8 bases at J, with 12 bases between the two ends. From germline, CDR1 is SGHTA and CDR2 FQGNSA. This CDR3 contains 13 residues. The CDR3 sequence: CASSQQVGEKLFF. In DNA, the CDR3 is TGTGCCAGCAGCCAACAAGTTGGGGAAAAACTGTTTTTT.

The rearrangement uses TRBV6-1 and TRBJ1-4; TRBD1 agrees at 7 bases. CDR1 and CDR2 (germline): MNHNS, SASEGT. The ends lost 0 bases at V and 7 bases at J; junction bases unmatched: 5. The CDR3 runs to 15 residues. The CDR3 DNA reads TGTGCCAGCAGTGAAGCCCAGGGGGGTTCTGAAAAACTGTTTTTT. This translates into CASSEAQGGSEKLFF.

In regard to this clone: One end of the junction does not line up with germline, which may come from a read error. The chain employs TRBV7-7 and TRBJ2-6, with no clear D. Germline lookup yields CDR1 SSHAT and CDR2 FNYEAQ (reference sequence). The CDR3 loop spans 20 amino acids. The CDR3 protein is CASSLGPHQSGSSGANVLTF. CDR3 DNA sequence: TGTGCTAGCAGCCTCGGGCCACACCAATCAGGTAGCTCTGGGGCCAACGTCCTGACTTTC.

The chain is built from TRBV7-9 and TRBJ1-6; D is undetermined. Between the trimmed V and J ends, which lost 5 bases and 8 bases, there was a span of 13 bases. This CDR3 has 14 residues. CDR1 and CDR2 from the germline V gene are SEHNR and FQNEAQ (reference sequence). Written as DNA, the CDR3 is TGTGCCAGCAGCCCGGATGCGGGTTATTCACCCCTCCACTTT. Protein product: CASSPDAGYSPLHF.

This chain links TRBV2 with TRBJ1-1; D unclear. CDR1 and CDR2 (germline): SNHLY, FYNNEI. Trimming took off 4 bases at V and 4 bases at J, with 7 bases between the two ends. The CDR3 has 12 residues. The CDR3 reads CASSVAGTEAFF. CDR3 nucleotide sequence: TGTGCCAGCAGTGTTGCCGGCACTGAAGCTTTCTTT.

This rearrangement joins TRBV18 to TRBJ1-1; D is undetermined. CDR1 is KGHSH, CDR2 LQKENI, per germline. CDR3 size: 13 residues. Trimming pared 5 bases from V and 1 base from J, leaving 8 bases between. The CDR3 DNA follows: TGTGCCAGCTCAGCCGCGGGGAACACTGAAGCTTTCTTT. It specifies CASSAAGNTEAFF.

DNA of the CDR3: TGTGCCAGCAGCTCTCGGTTCTGGGCAGACTACGAGCAGTACTTC. Its protein is CASSSRFWADYEQYF. J is TRBJ2-7 and V is TRBV5-6; no firm D call. CDR3 length: 15 amino acids. Germline loops: CDR1 SGHDT, CDR2 YYEEEE. The V end lost 3 bases, the J end lost 3 bases, and 16 bases lay between the germline ends.

This chain connects TRBV7-8 to TRBJ1-1; D perhaps matches TRBD1 (5 bases). With 4 bases removed from V and 5 bases from J, the gap between germline ends came to 11 bases. Germline-derived CDR1 and CDR2 are SGHVS and FQNEAQ. This CDR3 has 13 amino acids. In DNA form, the CDR3 reads TGTGCCAGCAGCTGGGCGGAGGGGACTGAAGCTTTCTTT. Protein product: CASSWAEGTEAFF.

The chain uses TRBV28 and TRBJ1-1; D perhaps matches TRBD1 (6 bases). Looked up from germline, CDR1 is MDHEN and CDR2 is SYDVKM. Trimming removed 8 bases from V and 1 base from J, with 8 bases in between. CDR3 length: 12 residues. CDR3 sequence: CASRGQNTEAFF. CDR3 DNA: TGTGCCAGCCGGGGACAGAACACTGAAGCTTTCTTT.

This rearrangement joins TRBV28 to TRBJ1-2, with a tentative D call TRBD1 (5 bases). CDR1 and CDR2 from the germline V gene are MDHEN and SYDVKM. The V end was cut by 5 bases, the J end by 0 bases, with 13 bases between. CDR3 length: 15 residues. CDR3 DNA sequence: TGTGCCAGCAGTCCAGGACATGGGGCTAACTATGGCTACACCTTC. It encodes CASSPGHGANYGYTF.

As DNA, the CDR3 is TGTGCCAGCAGCGAGGGGACTAGCGGGAGCCCAAGGGTCCAAGAGACCCAGTACTTC. Residues: CASSEGTSGSPRVQETQYF. This chain joins TRBV2 and TRBJ2-5, with TRBD2 identical over 14 bases. CDR3 size: 19 residues. In germline, CDR1 is SNHLY, CDR2 FYNNEI. The J segment lost 1 base and the V segment lost 6 bases, leaving 13 bases of the junction unmatched.

CDR3 DNA: TGTGCCAGCACCGCGGGACAAGTGCCAGCTCGCTACACCTTC. This sequence encodes CASTAGQVPARYTF. The gene calls are TRBV7-9 and TRBJ1-2, with a tentative D call TRBD1 (6 bases). The V gene lost 7 bases and the J gene lost 9 bases, with 21 bases spanning the gap. This CDR3 comprises 14 residues. Germline V gives CDR1 SEHNR, CDR2 FQNEAQ (reference sequence).

The V call is TRBV2, the J call TRBJ2-1; 10 nucleotides align to TRBD2. The V segment lost 5 bases and the J segment 4 bases; nucleotides outside the gene matches: 5. The length of the CDR3 is 15 residues. The germline V gene has CDR1 SNHLY and CDR2 FYNNEI. DNA for the CDR3: TGTGCCAGCAGTCCGACTAGCGGGTTTTACAATGAGCAGTTCTTC. Its protein product is CASSPTSGFYNEQFF.

The chain employs TRBV2 and TRBJ1-1; possibly TRBD1 for D (6 bases). The length of the CDR3 is 16 residues. Germline V gene lookup returns CDR1 SNHLY and CDR2 FYNNEI. The V end was cut by 4 bases, the J end by 1 base, with 16 bases between. CDR3 amino acids: CASSVPGGARNTEAFF. The CDR3 bases are TGTGCCAGCAGTGTCCCGGGGGGCGCTAGGAACACTGAAGCTTTCTTT.

The V call is TRBV3-1 (or the pseudogene TRBV3-2), the J call TRBJ1-1, with TRBD1 matching over 9 bases. Germline loops: CDR1 LGHDT, CDR2 YNNKEL (reference sequence). This CDR3 region has 15 residues. The V segment lost 2 bases and the J segment 4 bases; nucleotides outside the gene matches: 5. CDR3 sequence: CASSQNRGQGTEAFF. The CDR3, as DNA: TGTGCCAGCAGCCAAAACAGGGGGCAAGGCACTGAAGCTTTCTTT.

This clone has just one count. The chain couples TRBV12-3 or TRBV12-4 to TRBJ1-1; tentative D call: TRBD1 (5 bases). The V and J ends lost 5 bases and 11 bases respectively, with 15 bases between them. This CDR3 has 12 residues. The CDR3 here is CASSAGRLGAFF. DNA of the CDR3: TGTGCCAGCAGTGCGGGACGGTTAGGGGCTTTCTTT.

The chain employs TRBV27 and TRBJ2-7; D is ambiguous. Germline-derived CDR1 and CDR2 are MNHEY and SMNVEV (reference sequence). With 3 bases removed from V and 7 bases from J, the gap between germline ends came to 16 bases. The CDR3 covers 14 residues. CDR3: CASSLGSGSLEQYF. The DNA for the CDR3 is TGTGCCAGCAGTTTGGGTTCCGGGTCCTTGGAGCAGTACTTC.

The chain has TRBV5-1 and TRBJ2-1; possibly TRBD2 for D (6 bases). The CDR3 contains 15 residues. Trimming shortened V by 2 bases and J by 4 bases, and 13 bases separated the two germline ends. The germline gives CDR1 SGHRS, CDR2 YFSETQ. CDR3 loop: CASSLLTGTYNEQFF. DNA for the CDR3: TGCGCCAGCAGCTTACTTACCGGGACTTACAATGAGCAGTTCTTC.

This rearrangement joins TRBV5-4 to TRBJ1-2; 8 bases are shared with TRBD1. The CDR3 length is 15 residues. CDR1 SGHNT and CDR2 YYREEE come from the germline V gene (reference sequence). Unmatched junction bases numbered 9, after V lost 2 bases and J lost 6 bases. CDR3 amino acids: CASSFKDRAIDGYTF. CDR3 coding DNA: TGTGCCAGCAGCTTTAAGGACAGGGCAATCGATGGCTACACCTTC.

This CDR3 is CASSLSFWFSGVTNTGELFF. The CDR3 bases are TGTGCCAGCAGTTTATCGTTTTGGTTTTCTGGCGTTACGAACACCGGGGAGCTGTTTTTT. V gene TRBV27 combines with J gene TRBJ2-2, with D uncertain. The CDR3 extends over 20 amino acids. CDR1 is MNHEY and CDR2 is SMNVEV in the germline V gene (reference sequence). V was cut by 0 bases and J by 0 bases, with 20 bases left in between.

The rearrangement uses TRBV6-1 and TRBJ1-1; D is unresolved. Trimming took 6 bases from V and 1 from J, leaving 15 bases between them. The CDR3 sequence is 15 residues long. In germline, CDR1 is MNHNS, CDR2 SASEGT. CDR3: CASSVIFTKNTEAFF. In DNA form, the CDR3 reads TGTGCCAGCAGCGTGATCTTTACCAAGAACACTGAAGCTTTCTTT.

This chain connects TRBV2 to TRBJ1-5, with D unresolved. The CDR3 spans 13 residues. The V end lost 2 bases, the J end lost 1 base, and 3 bases lay between the germline ends. The germline V gene has CDR1 SNHLY and CDR2 FYNNEI. The CDR3 nucleotides are TGTGCCAGCAGTGAATGGAGCAATCAGCCCCAGCATTTT. It codes for CASSEWSNQPQHF. The whole variable domain, remainder taken from reference TRBV2 and TRBJ1-5, is EPEVTQTPSHQVTQMGQEVILRCVPISNHLYFYWYRQILGQKVEFLVSFYNNEISEKSEIFDDQFSVERPDGSNFTLKIRSTKLEDSAMYFCASSEWSNQPQHFGDGTRLSIL.

The V gene is TRBV28, the J gene TRBJ1-1; D is ambiguous. Between the trimmed V and J ends, which lost 2 bases and 4 bases, there was a span of 5 bases. Germline loops: CDR1 MDHEN, CDR2 SYDVKM. This CDR3 region has 12 residues. In DNA, the CDR3 is TGTGCCAGCAGTTTAAAGCCCACTGAAGCTTTCTTT. Amino acids: CASSLKPTEAFF. Complete variable domain (other parts from reference TRBV28 and TRBJ1-1): DVKVTQSSRYLVKRTGEKVFLECVQDMDHENMFWYRQDPGLGLRLIYFSYDVKMKEKGDIPEGYSVSREKKERFSLILESASTNQTSMYLCASSLKPTEAFFGQGTRLTVV.

V usage is TRBV18 and J usage is TRBJ2-5, with 8 positions matching TRBD1. V was pared by 2 bases and J by 5 bases, with 10 bases of the junction left unmatched. Looked up from germline, CDR1 is KGHSH and CDR2 is LQKENI. This CDR3 is built from 16 residues. The DNA of the CDR3 is TGTGCCAGCTCACCATTCCCAGGGGGCGTGATGGAGACCCAGTACTTC. It is translated as CASSPFPGGVMETQYF.